The 13 T cell receptor beta chains in this list originate from one sample, sequenced in a study of blood T cell repertoires in COVID-19. Only in-frame clones appear in the TCRdb table, and some are missing; sequencing was by immunoSEQ multiplex PCR. The sample shows about 160,000 clones, 90% to 95% of them seen only once. What was sequenced was peripheral blood. These receptors came from a woman between 45 and 60 years old with acute or convalescent COVID-19.

The genes are TRBV9 and TRBJ2-3, with 8 bases identical to TRBD2. The ends lost 2 bases at V and 6 bases at J; junction bases unmatched: 8. The CDR3 covers 15 residues. Germline lookup yields CDR1 SGDLS and CDR2 YYNGEE. CDR3 DNA sequence: TGTGCCAGCAGCGTTAGCGGGACTGCGACGGATACGCAGTATTTT. Translated, it gives CASSVSGTATDTQYF.

The rearrangement uses TRBV2 and TRBJ2-5; D unresolved. V was trimmed by 3 bases and J by 3 bases, leaving 11 bases between them. From germline, CDR1 is SNHLY and CDR2 FYNNEI. The CDR3 totals 14 residues. This CDR3 reads CASSDSSMKETQYF. The CDR3 nucleotides read TGTGCCAGCAGTGATAGTTCCATGAAAGAGACCCAGTACTTC.

The chain carries TRBV2 and TRBJ1-2, with 7 bases lining up with TRBD1. The CDR3 length is 12 residues. V was pared by 5 bases and J by 3 bases, with 0 bases of the junction left unmatched. Germline V lookup: CDR1 SNHLY, CDR2 FYNNEI. The DNA of the CDR3 is TGTGCCAGCAGTACAGGGGACTATGGCTACACCTTC. Encoded protein: CASSTGDYGYTF.

The chain combines TRBV5-6 with TRBJ2-3; D might be TRBD2 (5 bases). CDR1 is SGHDT, CDR2 YYEEEE, per germline. V was pared by 0 bases and J by 6 bases, with 11 bases between. The CDR3 covers 14 residues. CDR3 residues: CASSLEGLADTQYF. CDR3 nucleotide sequence: TGTGCCAGCAGCTTGGAGGGCCTAGCCGATACGCAGTATTTT.

The chain recombines TRBV2 with TRBJ1-4, with a possible D match to TRBD1 (5 bases). V was pared by 8 bases and J by 0 bases, with 16 bases between. CDR3 length: 16 amino acids. Germline CDR1 SNHLY, CDR2 FYNNEI. CDR3 DNA sequence: TGTGCCAGCCGTAATGCGGACATACCAACTAATGAAAAACTGTTTTTT. It is translated as CASRNADIPTNEKLFF.

The chain recombines TRBV24-1 with TRBJ2-7; possible D gene TRBD1, 5 bases. Germline CDR1 is KGHDR and CDR2 is SFDVKD. The CDR3 has 15 amino acids. The ends were cut back, 4 bases at V and 1 base at J, with 13 bases in the middle. The CDR3 protein is CATSDPRQGSYEQYF. CDR3 DNA: TGTGCCACCAGTGACCCTCGGCAGGGTTCCTACGAGCAGTACTTC.

This sequence joins TRBV5-1 and TRBJ1-2, with 8 bases that match TRBD1. The CDR3 has 13 amino acids. With V trimmed by 0 bases and J by 5 bases, 0 bases remained unmatched. The V gene's germline CDR1 is SGHRS and CDR2 YFSETQ. The CDR3 region is CASSLDRGYGYTF. CDR3 sequence (DNA): TGCGCCAGCAGCTTGGACAGGGGGTATGGCTACACCTTC.

This chain connects TRBV30 to TRBJ1-2; a possible D gene is TRBD1 (5 bases). The CDR3 runs to 14 residues. V was shortened by 2 bases and J by 4 bases, with 14 bases between the two germline ends. CDR1 and CDR2 from the germline V gene are GTSNPN and SVGIG (reference sequence). CDR3 sequence (DNA): TGTGCCTGGAGTCCCCCGGGGGGGGTCTATGGCTACACCTTC. Translated: CAWSPPGGVYGYTF.

The table lists this clone with a count of one. The chain joins TRBV28 to TRBJ2-3, with 15 bases that match TRBD2. V was clipped by 3 bases and J by 6 bases; unmatched bases: 7. This CDR3 is built from 17 residues. Germline CDR1 is MDHEN and CDR2 is SYDVKM. Here the CDR3 reads CASSFGLAGGPGDTQYF. The CDR3 DNA reads as TGTGCCAGCAGTTTCGGACTAGCGGGAGGGCCCGGGGATACGCAGTATTTT.

The rearrangement uses TRBV12-5 and TRBJ2-2; possible D gene TRBD2, 5 bases. V lost 0 bases to trimming and J lost 3 bases, with 20 bases between them. CDR3 length: 19 amino acids. The V gene's germline CDR1 is LGHNT and CDR2 FRNRAP. The CDR3 DNA reads TGTGCTAGTGGTTTGGTGACCGACTTTCAAGCGGACTACACCGGGGAGCTGTTTTTT. It specifies CASGLVTDFQADYTGELFF.

This chain uses TRBV3-1 (or the pseudogene TRBV3-2) with TRBJ2-3; D might be TRBD2 (6 bases). V lost 3 bases and J lost 0, with 13 bases in between. The CDR3 covers 16 residues. The germline gives CDR1 LGHDT, CDR2 YNNKEL (reference sequence). The CDR3, as DNA: TGTGCCAGCAGCCACACAATAGCGGCTAGCACAGATACGCAGTATTTT. Its translation is CASSHTIAASTDTQYF.

The rearrangement links TRBV5-4 to TRBJ2-5, with 7 bases fitting TRBD1. V was pared by 0 bases and J by 3 bases, with 5 bases of the junction left unmatched. The CDR3 totals 15 residues. Germline CDR1 reads SGHNT; CDR2 reads YYREEE (reference sequence). In DNA form, the CDR3 reads TGTGCCAGCAGCTTGGATAGGGGGCAAAAAGAGACCCAGTACTTC. It yields the protein CASSLDRGQKETQYF.

J is TRBJ1-1 and V is TRBV28, with D possibly TRBD1 on 6 matching bases. Germline values: CDR1 MDHEN, CDR2 SYDVKM. The germline V and J ends were trimmed by 5 bases and 4 bases, with 14 bases remaining between them. The CDR3 extends over 14 amino acids. The CDR3 spells CASSPLGGVTEAFF. The CDR3 DNA reads as TGTGCCAGCAGTCCCTTAGGGGGGGTCACTGAAGCTTTCTTT. Based on the CDR3 plus reference TRBV28 and TRBJ1-1, the full variable domain is DVKVTQSSRYLVKRTGEKVFLECVQDMDHENMFWYRQDPGLGLRLIYFSYDVKMKEKGDIPEGYSVSREKKERFSLILESASTNQTSMYLCASSPLGGVTEAFFGQGTRLTVV.